This T cell receptor beta chain is drawn from a study of cytomegalovirus exposure and HLA in healthy donors (dated by TCRdb to about 2017). Study-level background: According to a later analysis, the roughly 130 validation repertoires were produced on the same platform as the 700 or so repertoires of the first cohort. The study was designed to test whether signatures of past pathogen exposure could be identified by cataloging public T cell receptors. In addition to the first cohort of 666 subjects, a separate validation cohort of approximately 120 different subjects was used. To predict cytomegalovirus infection status, the study brought together high-throughput TCR immunosequencing, statistical association of individual TCRs with disease status, and machine learning. Beyond this particular receptor, the publication reports: A later analysis lacked HLA typing for the validation cohort, so it scored co-occurrence in that cohort across all 110 or so repertoires. Most TCR sequences were observed very rarely across donors, whereas some public TCRs were present in many individuals. A later analysis found that TCRs clustered in the first cohort also tended to co-occur in the roughly 120 validation repertoires, with about 94% of cluster scores above 0. The classifier was reported to diagnose cytomegalovirus status with high specificity and sensitivity in both the original cohort and the validation cohort. The study gave a list of about 170 TCR beta chains associated with cytomegalovirus. A few of the identified cytomegalovirus-associated TCR beta chains were confirmed in vitro to be specific for cytomegalovirus antigens. The authors suggested that the approach could potentially be generalized to other disease states and immunological phenotypes.

Receptor libraries were prepared by the immunoSEQ multiplex PCR assay. The authors' pipeline ran thus. A statistical classification framework was developed to diagnose cytomegalovirus status using the catalog of TCR beta chain sequences. TCRdb mirrors the immuneACCESS table, restricted to in-frame sequences. Some clones are absent from its copies; in checked studies, under half trace to an unresolved V gene, and the reason for the others is unknown. V and J calls and clone size are given by that table; D and trimming were obtained from the DNA. Counted in this sample were about 120,000 clones; 88% of them appeared once. The ten largest account for 4% to 5.5% of the sample. Comment on this clone: This clone's antigen is unknown. No base quality values were provided; no much bigger clone lies one nucleotide off.

The donors were included in the validation cohort of some 110 subjects, a group kept apart from the roughly 700-subject first cohort. Deletion took 8 bases off V and 5 bases off J, with a span of 15 bases between the germline ends. The CDR3, from cysteine to phenylalanine, totals 13 residues. Just CDR3 DNA is preserved here, 39 bases in frame from base 1. The CDR1 and CDR2 encoded by the germline V gene (reference sequence) are MNHNY and SVGAGI. The sequence derives from a man between 18 and 35 years old in good health and CMV-seropositive. The sample consisted of PBMCs. The chain uses TRBV6-6 and TRBJ1-1; the best D guess is TRBD1, with 5 bases matching. The CDR3 region: CASLGGLGTEAFF. The sequenced DNA: TGTGCCAGCCTGGGGGGGTTAGGGACTGAAGCTTTCTTT.